These T cell receptor beta chains were read from a single sample in a study of neurological immune-mediated disorders. MiXCR was run by TCRdb on the 5' RACE reads, yielding one entry per CDR3 protein. The table has 40,000 to 45,000 distinct CDR3 sequences, 6% to 7% seen once. The sample taken for sequencing was CD4+ T cells from blood. The receptors originated from a woman aged 40 to 50 in good health. The CDR3 runs from the conserved cysteine through the conserved F or W. The D gene is left open where the match is weak. Size values are once, few and many counts, or a class for expanded clones, and some rows have none.

d_gene,j_gene,abundance,v_gene,CDR3aa,CDR3nt
TRBD1,TRBJ2-1,many,TRBV5-1,CASSQDRGRNEQFF,TGCGCCAGCAGCCAAGACAGGGGGCGGAATGAGCAGTTCTTC
TRBD2,TRBJ2-1,-,TRBV6-5,CASSSLAGGPDEQFF,TGTGCCAGCAGTTCACTAGCGGGAGGGCCTGATGAGCAGTTCTTC
TRBD1,TRBJ1-6,many,TRBV28,CASSSGTGTSPLHF,TGTGCCAGCAGTTCCGGGACAGGGACTTCACCCCTCCACTTT
-,TRBJ1-1,many,TRBV5-1,CASSSGQRNTEAFF,TGCGCCAGCAGCTCGGGACAACGGAACACTGAAGCTTTCTTT
-,TRBJ1-2,many,TRBV12-3/TRBV12-4,CASSLAGQDGYTF,TGTGCCAGCAGTTTAGCGGGGCAGGATGGCTACACCTTC
-,TRBJ2-1,-,TRBV4-3,CASSQGGEYNEQFF,TGCGCCAGCAGCCAAGGCGGGGAATACAATGAGCAGTTCTTC
TRBD2,TRBJ2-1,many,TRBV24-1,CATSASRTSGTNEQFF,TGTGCCACCAGTGCTTCTAGAACTAGCGGGACCAATGAGCAGTTCTTC
-,TRBJ1-4,many,TRBV2,CASSEGRVGEKLFF,TGTGCCAGCAGTGAAGGTCGGGTCGGGGAAAAACTGTTTTTT
TRBD1,TRBJ1-2,many,TRBV28,CASIRGTGLYGYTF,TGTGCCAGCATCAGAGGGACAGGGCTCTATGGCTACACCTTC
-,TRBJ2-3,many,TRBV5-1,CASSLLSEAKPDTQYF,TGCGCCAGCAGCTTGCTTAGTGAAGCCAAGCCAGATACGCAGTATTTT
-,TRBJ2-1,many,TRBV20-1,CSGGVGNEQFF,TGCAGCGGAGGAGTGGGAAATGAGCAGTTCTTC
TRBD1,TRBJ1-6,medium-sized,TRBV20-1,CSAKRQGAESSPLHF,TGCAGTGCCAAGAGACAGGGGGCTGAATCTTCACCCCTCCACTTT
TRBD2,TRBJ2-1,many,TRBV2,CASRPLAGGYNEQFF,TGTGCCAGCAGACCTCTAGCGGGAGGGTACAATGAGCAGTTCTTC
-,TRBJ2-7,many,TRBV20-1,CSARGRAERISSYEQYF,TGCAGTGCTAGAGGGCGGGCAGAGAGGATTAGCTCCTACGAGCAGTACTTC
-,TRBJ2-2,many,TRBV29-1,CSVVPGFDTGELFF,TGCAGCGTTGTTCCGGGTTTCGACACCGGGGAGCTGTTTTTT
-,TRBJ1-1,many,TRBV5-1,CASSLDGGGMNTEAFF,TGCGCCAGCAGCTTGGATGGGGGAGGGATGAACACTGAAGCTTTCTTT
-,TRBJ2-1,many,TRBV2,CASIFSGPEQFF,TGTGCCAGCATTTTCAGCGGCCCTGAGCAGTTCTTC
TRBD1,TRBJ1-1,many,TRBV27,CASSPRTGFNTEAFF,TGTGCCAGCAGTCCCCGGACAGGATTTAACACTGAAGCTTTCTTT
TRBD2,TRBJ2-7,medium-sized,TRBV20-1,CSAETSGGREQYF,TGCAGTGCTGAGACTAGCGGAGGGAGGGAGCAGTACTTC
-,TRBJ1-6,many,TRBV3-1,CASSTRGGGSPLHF,TGTGCCAGCAGCACACGAGGGGGTGGATCACCCCTCCACTTT
-,TRBJ2-5,many,TRBV20-1,CSARDRQGKETQYF,TGCAGTGCTAGAGATCGCCAGGGCAAGGAGACCCAGTACTTC
-,TRBJ2-1,many,TRBV6-5,CASVPTGSYNEQFF,TGTGCCAGCGTACCAACAGGCTCCTACAATGAGCAGTTCTTC
TRBD2,TRBJ2-7,many,TRBV20-1,CSARDSGTSGSWVSYEQYF,TGCAGTGCTAGAGATTCCGGGACTAGCGGGAGCTGGGTCTCCTACGAGCAGTACTTC
-,TRBJ2-6,medium-sized,TRBV5-1,CASSSLPGTGANVLTF,TGCGCCAGCAGCTCCCTCCCAGGGACTGGGGCCAACGTCCTGACTTTC
-,TRBJ1-5,many,TRBV20-1,CSASKGEFNQPQHF,TGCAGTGCTAGTAAGGGCGAATTCAATCAGCCCCAGCATTTT
-,TRBJ2-1,many,TRBV20-1,CSARTSSYNEQFF,TGCAGTGCTAGGACAAGCTCCTACAATGAGCAGTTCTTC
-,TRBJ2-1,many,TRBV7-2,CASSLADGGGYYNEQFF,TGTGCCAGCAGCTTAGCGGATGGCGGAGGATACTACAATGAGCAGTTCTTC